This T cell receptor beta chain was documented in a study of T-cell reconstitution after alpha-beta-depleted transplantation in children. Whole-study findings and limits: Recipient T cells and thymic progenitors that survived were the source of the high TCRbeta diversity seen at day 60 in some patients. By about two months after transplant, alpha-beta T cells reportedly arose from several hundred graft clones that had expanded. T-cell counts and diversity were attributed mostly to newly produced T cells one year after transplant.

Trimming removed 1 base from V and 6 bases from J, with 7 bases in between. The germline V gene encodes CDR1 LGHDT and CDR2 YNNKEL (reference sequence). CDR3 length: 13 residues. It was with unique molecular identifiers that the TCRbeta library was prepared. TCRdb recomputed calls from the PCR reads with MiXCR, one row per CDR3 protein. The table has some 310,000 distinct CDR3 sequences, around 25% seen once. There are a few counts of this clonotype. Its target is not known. The chain joins TRBV3-1 to TRBJ2-1; D uncertain. This specimen was PBMCs, mostly from graft donor cells, taken 180 days after TCRalphabeta/CD19-depleted stem cell transplant. The receptor's source is a male patient between 10 and 17 years old who had a stem cell transplant for acute lymphoblastic leukemia, so the T cells may come from the graft donor. Here the CDR3 DNA reads TGTGCCAGCAGCCAAGGACGGGCCAATGAGCAGTTCTTC. Encoded protein: CASSQGRANEQFF.